The entry that follows covers one T cell receptor (beta chain) sequence. Its target is unknown. The germline gene is not matched at one end of the junction; a read error may be the cause. The data are from a study of shared clonotypes between healthy human individuals. Study-level points and caveats: Blood was the only sampled material, and tissue repertoires likely differ. The genetic and exposure-history diversity represented was limited by few donors.

Clones were read by immunoSEQ multiplex PCR, and TCRdb kept only the in-frame ones, dropping some. The sample gives more than 900,000 clones, roughly 74% of which show up once; 0.5% to 0.65% is in the top ten. Looked up from germline, CDR1 is SNHLY and CDR2 is FYNNEI. The length of the CDR3 is 13 residues. The receptor was derived from a man aged 18 to 35 in good health. Some clones in this sample may be carry-over from other donors' samples. What was sequenced was memory CD4+ T cells from PBMCs. Noted subset: CD45RA-negative fraction. This chain joins TRBV2 and TRBJ2-3; D gene ambiguous. CDR3 sequence (DNA): TGTACCAGCAGTGAACCATTCGCAGATGCGCAGTATTTT. Amino acid sequence: CTSSEPFADAQYF.